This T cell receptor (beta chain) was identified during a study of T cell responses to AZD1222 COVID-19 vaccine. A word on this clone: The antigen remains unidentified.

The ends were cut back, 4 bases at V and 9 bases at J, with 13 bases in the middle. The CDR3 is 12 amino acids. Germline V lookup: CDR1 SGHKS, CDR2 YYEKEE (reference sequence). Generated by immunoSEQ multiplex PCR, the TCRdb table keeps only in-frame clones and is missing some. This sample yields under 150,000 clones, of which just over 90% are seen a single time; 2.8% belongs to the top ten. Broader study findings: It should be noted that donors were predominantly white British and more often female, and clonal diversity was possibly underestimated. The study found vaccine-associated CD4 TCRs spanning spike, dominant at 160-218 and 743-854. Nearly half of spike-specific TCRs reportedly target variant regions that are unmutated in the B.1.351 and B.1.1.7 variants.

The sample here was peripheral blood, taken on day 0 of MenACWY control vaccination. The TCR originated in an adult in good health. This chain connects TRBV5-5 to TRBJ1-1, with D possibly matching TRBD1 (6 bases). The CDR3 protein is CASSTRTEKAFF. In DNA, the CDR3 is TGTGCCAGCAGCACCCGGACAGAAAAAGCTTTCTTT.